This T cell receptor (beta chain) was identified in a study of cytomegalovirus exposure and HLA in healthy donors (dated by TCRdb to about 2017). A note on the overall study: An earlier analysis of 587 of the donors reported about 280 Gb of sequence data and 95 million to 120 million unique TCR beta sequences obtained from about 179 million T cells. An early release covering over 500 HLA-typed donors comprised roughly 300 gigabases of sequencing data and around 80 million unique TCR sequences. Among the 398 genotyped donors, approximately 77% belonged to the genetic ancestry cluster associated with self-reported Caucasian donors. The study aimed to test whether cataloging public T cell receptors could reveal signatures of past pathogen exposure. Using immunosequencing, the study profiled T cell repertoires from around 670 subjects and related those repertoires to cytomegalovirus serostatus. A separate validation cohort of roughly 130 different subjects was used in addition to the approximately 700-subject first cohort. High-throughput TCR immunosequencing, statistical association of individual TCRs with disease status, and machine learning were combined to predict cytomegalovirus infection status. In a later analysis, previously published TCR beta repertoires from 500 to 750 donors were re-analyzed and high-resolution HLA genotyping was added so that TCR occurrence patterns could be studied. The later analysis used no new phenotypic data to find candidate immune exposures, relying instead on TCR beta sequences and their occurrence across donors. An earlier analysis of a few hundred of the donors applied high-throughput TCR beta sequencing to assess whether each TCR beta V gene segment acted as functional or pseudogenic. Donor age, sex, ethnicity and CMV serostatus were collected together with the repertoire data. Genome-wide SNP genotypes for about three fifths of the roughly 670 donors were used in a later genetic analysis, which treated that subset as a discovery cohort. All discovery cohort repertoires had been generated on a single sequencing platform. Both class I and class II loci were covered by HLA typing, at four-digit resolution. The number of donors typed differed by locus, with about 629-630 for A, B, C, DRB1 and DQB1, around 560 for DQA1, some 570 for DPA1, and some 450 for DPB1. Because of strong linkage in the cohort, 4 to 6 DR-DQ haplotypes were treated as single units for association and clustering. On average, approximately 250,000 unique TCR beta nucleotide sequences were sequenced per donor among several hundred genotyped donors of the cohort, with roughly 18% of those sequences being non-productive. Paper-wide results and their limitations: Seventeen rarely observed V segments, including chromosome 9 orphons, were excluded from the earlier analysis of some 590 of the donors because counts were too low. Several of the top co-occurrence clusters appeared to be linked to parvovirus B19, influenza, CMV and Epstein-Barr virus, according to a later analysis. Presence/absence analyses assumed roughly uniform sequencing depth across donors, an assumption that may not hold. In a later analysis, TCR association rates were found to vary across HLA loci, with the most associated TCRs seen for DRB1 alleles and the fewest for HLA-C alleles. Linkage disequilibrium might explain the correlated functional status among segregating V segments, but an unknown experimental factor could not be ruled out. Across donors, most TCR sequences were observed very rarely, whereas some public TCRs were present in many individuals. The cohort was sequenced for TCR beta chains only, and without alpha or paired-chain data the features that could be detected were limited. CMV serostatus was the only immune exposure information available for the cohort. Some IMGT-functional V segments, including TRBV6-2 and TRBV6-3, could not be distinguished by the 87-base-pair reads and were therefore excluded. A total of about 180 TCR beta chains were listed by the study as associated with cytomegalovirus. Because some donors lacked HLA typing at each locus, the association tests relied only on the typed subset. Strong co-occurrence of HLA alleles, especially DR and DQ, made assigning TCR associations to individual alleles difficult. According to a later genetic analysis, donors in an Asian-associated ancestry cluster had fewer N-insertions in productive TCRs than the approximately 700-donor mean. A further reported finding was that TCR beta sequences accurately predicted the HLA-A and HLA-B alleles for most subjects in the first cohort. An association between a missense DCLRE1C variant and V-gene and J-gene trimming of TCR beta chains was found in a later genetic analysis and replicated in an independent cohort. Most CMV-associated TCR beta chains appeared to be HLA-restricted in a later analysis, and the HLA associations seemed to be driven largely by CMV exposure. In an earlier analysis of 587 of the donors, most TCR beta V segments appeared in productive rearrangements about 87% or about 30% of the time, broadly matching IMGT annotations. Specific HLA alleles were associated with over 15,000 TCR beta sequences at a false discovery rate of 0.05 in a later analysis. The authors suggested that the approach could potentially be extended to other disease states and immunological phenotypes. A group of highly shared sequence variants was considered likely to be a technical artifact of the sequencing pipeline. A later analysis found that HLA-associated TCR beta chains were more clonally expanded and had lower generation probabilities than equally common non-associated chains. Three of the identified cytomegalovirus-associated TCR beta chains were confirmed in vitro to be specific for cytomegalovirus antigens. In both the original and validation cohorts, the classifier was reported to diagnose cytomegalovirus status with high specificity and sensitivity.

Libraries were built with the immunoSEQ multiplex PCR assay. The multiplex PCR relied on a mix of 60 forward primers for TCR Vbeta segments and 13 reverse primers for TCR Jbeta segments. A multiplex PCR assay on genomic DNA amplified the CDR3 region of rearranged TCR beta genes. The amplified TCR beta libraries were sequenced on the Illumina HiSeq System as 87-base-pair reads. On the study's bioinformatics: In a later analysis, tens of millions of unique TCR beta chains were counted across the approximately 670 repertoires, and roughly 11 million of these chains were shared by at least two donors. Raw reads were error-corrected and collapsed into unique sequences with a nearest-neighbor algorithm that merged closely related sequences to remove PCR and sequencing errors. To assign V, D and J gene segments, CDR3 sequences were aligned to IMGT reference sequences. Each retained sequence needed at least a six-nucleotide match to both a V gene segment and a J gene segment. Rearrangements were classified as productive when the CDR3 lacked stop codons and remained in frame with V and J, and all other rearrangements were classified as non-productive. CDR3 was defined according to IMGT convention as the region running from the second conserved V-encoded cysteine to the conserved J-encoded phenylalanine. Sequences without an unambiguous match to a single V gene segment were excluded from the earlier analysis of about 600 of the donors. In an earlier analysis of 450 to 750 of the donors, a V segment was called functional when productive rearrangements were above 56.7%, and segregating when the standard deviation between donors exceeded 5%. A statistical classification framework was built for diagnosing cytomegalovirus status from the catalog of TCR beta chain sequences. A later analysis assigned V and J genes by comparing TCR nucleotide sequences with IMGT/GENE-DB human TR gene sequences. In a later analysis, CDR3 sequences and most-parsimonious VDJ recombination scenarios were assigned using the TCRdist pipeline. In a later analysis, every TCR beta chain was defined by the combination of its CDR3 amino acid sequence and its V-gene family, and reads without a unique V-gene family were dropped. To address suspected cross-contamination and a sequencing artifact, a later analysis removed 550 to 750 highly shared, low-generation-probability nucleotide sequences. In a later analysis, a clonal expansion index was calculated for each public chain from normalized within-repertoire ranks of inferred template counts. In a later analysis, generation probabilities were computed with a VDJ recombination model fitted to out-of-frame rearrangements, and the resulting probabilities were checked against IGoR. In a later analysis, hypergeometric tests were used to score TCR-TCR, TCR-HLA and TCR-CMV co-occurrence, with a repertoire-size bias correction applied to TCR pairs. To estimate false discovery rates, a later analysis permuted the HLA or CMV assignments 20 times. In a later analysis, co-occurring TCRs were grouped using DBSCAN, with TCRdist sequence similarity added in when clustering inside HLA-allele-positive subsets. Repertoires with fewer than 30,000 or more than 120,000 public chains were left out of co-occurrence clustering, as were five repertoires with anomalous nucleotide sharing. This is the immuneACCESS table as TCRdb keeps it, with only in-frame sequences that have V and J called. A part of the clones is gone; compared with another copy, unresolved V genes explain less than half, and the rest is unexplained. D and trimming come from the DNA, and the V and J calls and clone size come from that table. The table for this sample lists 40,000 to 55,000 clones; around 85% of them were counted only once. Around 2.5% of the sample is held by the ten biggest clonotypes.

Based on the germline V gene (reference sequence), the CDR1 and CDR2 sequences are MNHNY and SVGAGI. V is reduced by 8 bases and J by 8 bases, leaving a spacing of 22 bases between them. The CDR3 runs 15 residues from the cysteine to the phenylalanine. The CDR3 DNA has 45 bases and is translated from base 1. The cohort comprised several hundred healthy bone marrow donors. At the time of sampling, all cohort members were nominally healthy, though unrecorded immune exposures were likely present. The donor was CMV seropositive and was included in the group of 250 to 300 seropositive cohort members. A peripheral blood sample was provided by each donor, and peripheral blood mononuclear cells were used for TCR beta sequencing. Genomic DNA extraction from the blood cell samples was performed with the Qiagen DNeasy Blood Extraction Kit. Details on this clone: Its antigen target is currently unknown. No quality values exist for individual bases; no much larger clone is one base distant.

The TCR originated in a boy aged 5-17 years in good health and CMV-seropositive. This chain joins TRBV6-6 to TRBJ2-4; the D segment cannot be called with confidence. The sample comprised PBMCs. At the DNA level, the sequence is TGTGCCAGCGCATCCTTGGGCAAGAGTTTTCACATTCAGTACTTC. This translates into CASASLGKSFHIQYF.